The 26 T cell receptor beta chains below were found in one sample sequenced in a study of T-cell reconstitution after alpha-beta-depleted transplantation in children. Unique molecular identifiers were incorporated during preparation of the TCRbeta library. Using its own MiXCR run on the PCR reads, TCRdb lists one record per CDR3 protein. In the table there are some 72,000 distinct CDR3 sequences, about 7% of which are singletons. The input for sequencing was PBMCs from the stem cell graft donor, taken from the stem cell graft. The receptors derive from a human donor who donated a stem cell graft to a child with acute lymphoblastic leukemia.

This clonotype was detected many times. The CDR3 bases are TGTGCCAGCAGCCAAGAGGGGGGCCCAGATACGCAGTATTTT. Translating gives CASSQEGGPDTQYF. The chain couples TRBV4-2 to TRBJ2-3, with D possibly called TRBD1 or TRBD2 (6 bases each). The CDR3 is 14 amino acids. The V end lost 0 bases, the J end lost 4 bases, and 8 bases lay between the germline ends. Germline-derived CDR1 and CDR2 are LGHNA and YNFKEQ.

This clonotype was seen at least ten times. This chain uses TRBV6-5 with TRBJ2-7, with 7 bases that match TRBD2. V trimming: 0 bases; J trimming: 2 bases; junction bases outside the gene matches: 7. The CDR3 has 16 amino acids. Germline V CDR1 and CDR2: MNHEY, SVGAGI. CDR3 protein: CASSYSSGMRPYEQYF. CDR3 nucleotides: TGTGCCAGCAGTTACTCGAGCGGGATGAGACCCTACGAGCAGTACTTC.

This clonotype was seen at least ten times. J is TRBJ2-2 and V is TRBV5-1; no clear D. The CDR3 contains 12 residues. The V and J ends lost 6 bases and 0 bases respectively, with 3 bases between them. Per the germline V gene, CDR1 is SGHRS and CDR2 is YFSETQ. The CDR3 here is CASTPNTGELFF. As DNA, the CDR3 is TGCGCCAGCACCCCGAACACCGGGGAGCTGTTTTTT.

This clonotype was counted only a few times. This may be a read error: a much more frequent sequence differs by one nucleotide. The chain carries TRBV7-2 and TRBJ2-2, with a tentative D call TRBD2 (6 bases). This CDR3 region has 15 residues. Deletions cut 5 bases from V and 8 bases from J, with 18 bases between. Germline assignment: CDR1 SGHTA and CDR2 FQGNSA. The CDR3 here is CASSIIAGRGGELFF. The DNA of the CDR3 is TGTGCCAGCAGCATCATTGCGGGGAGAGGGGGGGAGCTGTTTTTT.

The table lists this clonotype with many counts. The rearrangement joins TRBV15 to TRBJ1-2, with no clear D. There are 15 residues in the CDR3. Trimming left V 0 bases short and J 0 bases short, with 8 bases between. The germline gives CDR1 LNHNV, CDR2 YYDKDF (reference sequence). CDR3 sequence reads: CATSRERGPNYGYTF. CDR3 coding DNA: TGTGCCACCAGCAGAGAAAGAGGGCCTAACTATGGCTACACCTTC.

The chain links TRBV7-8 to TRBJ2-7; D call uncertain. V dropped 2 bases and J dropped 2 bases, with 10 bases sitting between them. The CDR3 covers 14 residues. Germline V gene data show CDR1 as SGHVS and CDR2 as FQNEAQ. CDR3 in amino acids: CASSLSLRAYEQYF. The DNA for the CDR3 is TGTGCCAGCAGCTTATCGTTACGAGCCTACGAGCAGTACTTC.

This clonotype was counted many times. The J gene is TRBJ2-6, the V gene TRBV6-4; TRBD1 matches 7 bases. CDR1 is MRHNA, CDR2 SNTAGT, per germline. The V gene end was trimmed by 5 bases and the J gene end by 4 bases; junction bases not matched to a gene: 23. This CDR3 is 21 amino acids long. The CDR3: CASSSPAAAGTVSGGANVLTF. CDR3 DNA: TGTGCCAGCAGTAGCCCGGCAGCAGCCGGGACAGTTTCGGGGGGGGCCAACGTCCTGACTTTC.

This clonotype has at least ten counts. The chain's CDR3 is CASSSNTIYF. The CDR3 DNA sequence: TGTGCCAGCAGTTCAAACACCATATATTTT. V is TRBV11-2 and J is TRBJ1-3; D ambiguous. The germline gives CDR1 SGHAT, CDR2 FQNNGV. The V gene lost 6 bases and the J gene lost 6 bases, with 3 bases spanning the gap. This CDR3 region has 10 residues.

This clonotype appeared a few times. The chain joins TRBV15 to TRBJ2-2; 16 bases fit TRBD2. Germline V gene lookup returns CDR1 LNHNV and CDR2 YYDKDF (reference sequence). CDR3 length: 18 amino acids. J gave up 6 bases and V 0 bases, and 4 bases lay outside the gene matches. The CDR3 sequence: CATSRDLGTSGGAGELFF. CDR3 nucleotide sequence: TGTGCCACCAGCAGAGATCTTGGGACTAGCGGGGGGGCCGGGGAGCTGTTTTTT.

Comment on this clonotype: At one end, the junction sequence differs from germline, possibly due to a read error. This chain joins TRBV20-1 and TRBJ2-7, with a weak D call TRBD1 (9 bases). This CDR3 spans 20 amino acids. Germline lookup yields CDR1 DFQATT and CDR2 SNEGSKA (reference sequence). CDR3 loop: CIARAPGQGQGLADSYEQYF. The CDR3 nucleotides read TGCATTGCTAGAGCTCCGGGACAGGGTCAAGGACTAGCCGACTCCTACGAGCAGTACTTC.

This clonotype was detected ten times or more. The gene calls are TRBV2 and TRBJ2-1; TRBD2 is a possible D gene (5 bases). The germline CDR1 and CDR2 sequences are SNHLY and FYNNEI. Trimming removed 7 bases at V and 5 bases at J, with 15 bases between. The length of the CDR3 is 14 residues. CDR3: CASKRERTHNEQFF. CDR3 in DNA: TGTGCCAGCAAGAGGGAGCGCACACACAATGAGCAGTTCTTC. Variable domain in full (rest from reference TRBV2 and TRBJ2-1): EPEVTQTPSHQVTQMGQEVILRCVPISNHLYFYWYRQILGQKVEFLVSFYNNEISEKSEIFDDQFSVERPDGSNFTLKIRSTKLEDSAMYFCASKRERTHNEQFFGPGTRLTVL.

This clonotype came up many times. This rearrangement joins TRBV29-1 to TRBJ2-7; 7 bases are shared with TRBD1. The CDR3 length is 15 residues. Germline values: CDR1 SQVTM, CDR2 ANQGSEA. The junction had 8 bases not matched to a gene; V was cut back by 2 bases and J by 1 base. The CDR3 is CSVEPLTGKSYEQYF. CDR3 in DNA: TGCAGCGTTGAACCGTTGACAGGGAAATCCTACGAGCAGTACTTC.

This clonotype occurred many times. This chain links TRBV5-1 with TRBJ2-7; D perhaps matches TRBD2 (5 bases). Deletions cut 3 bases from V and 2 bases from J, with 9 bases between. Per the germline V gene, CDR1 is SGHRS and CDR2 is YFSETQ. The CDR3 consists of 13 residues. CDR3 nucleotide sequence: TGCGCCAGCAGCTCCGAGGGAACCTACGAGCAGTACTTC. Translating gives CASSSEGTYEQYF.

With regard to this clonotype: Its ends do not fully match the called genes, so a read error is possible. The chain recombines TRBV6-5 with TRBJ2-7; 8 nucleotides line up with TRBD1. The CDR3 consists of 15 residues. Per the germline V gene, CDR1 is MNHEY and CDR2 is SVGAGI. CDR3 bases: TGTGCCAGCAGTTCCCCCGGACAGGGAGCCTACAAGCAGTACTTC. Protein sequence: CASSSPGQGAYKQYF.

At least ten counts were recorded for this clonotype. The junction departs from germline at one end; a sequencing error may be responsible. The rearrangement joins TRBV7-9 to TRBJ2-3, with 9 bases lining up with TRBD1. Germline V gene data show CDR1 as SEHNR and CDR2 as FQNEAQ (reference sequence). The CDR3 extends over 17 amino acids. The CDR3 coding sequence is TGTGCCAGCAGAACCCCGGGTGGGGACAGGGCCGCAGATACGCCGTATTTT. It translates to CASRTPGGDRAADTPYF.

This clonotype has ten or more counts. The chain couples TRBV27 to TRBJ1-1, with TRBD1 as a possible D gene (5 bases). The length of the CDR3 is 14 residues. Per germline, CDR1 MNHEY and CDR2 SMNVEV (reference sequence). Trimming removed 4 bases from V and 6 bases from J, with 15 bases in between. CDR3 residues: CASSSGPPWAEAFF. In DNA, the CDR3 is TGTGCCAGCAGTTCGGGACCTCCCTGGGCTGAAGCTTTCTTT.

This clonotype was seen ten or more times. The chain links TRBV4-2 to TRBJ2-1; possible D gene TRBD1, 5 bases. V dropped 0 bases and J dropped 7 bases, with 10 bases sitting between them. The CDR3 runs 14 residues. The germline CDR1 and CDR2 sequences are LGHNA and YNFKEQ. The CDR3 DNA reads TGTGCCAGCAGCCAAGAACCAGGGAAGAATGAGCAGTTCTTC. It codes for CASSQEPGKNEQFF.

This clonotype showed up many times. The CDR3 reads CAIGPGREKLFF. The CDR3 coding sequence is TGTGCCATCGGCCCCGGAAGGGAAAAACTGTTTTTT. The chain carries TRBV10-3 and TRBJ1-4; D uncertain. Germline CDR1 and CDR2: ENHRY and SYGVKD. Between the trimmed V and J ends, which lost 8 bases and 8 bases, there was a span of 12 bases. The CDR3 has 12 residues.

At least ten counts were recorded for this clonotype. This sequence joins TRBV12-3 or TRBV12-4 and TRBJ2-3; possibly TRBD2 for D (6 bases). V dropped 6 bases and J dropped 6 bases, with 13 bases sitting between them. This CDR3 has 13 residues. In DNA form, the CDR3 reads TGTGCCAGCAGGGCCGGAGGGTTGGATACGCAGTATTTT. This sequence encodes CASRAGGLDTQYF.

There are a few counts of this clonotype. The chain joins TRBV6-4 to TRBJ1-5; D gene unclear. Per germline, CDR1 MRHNA and CDR2 SNTAGT. Trimming removed 3 bases from V and 2 bases from J, with 11 bases in between. The length of the CDR3 is 15 residues. The CDR3 sequence: CASSESFEGNQPQHF. CDR3 DNA: TGTGCCAGCAGTGAATCTTTTGAGGGCAATCAGCCCCAGCATTTT.

In nucleotides, the CDR3 is TGTGCCAGCAGCTTAGGGAGGGTCTCCGGGGAGCTGTTTTTT. Amino acids: CASSLGRVSGELFF. The gene calls are TRBV7-3 and TRBJ2-2; 7 bases fit TRBD2. CDR1 and CDR2 from the germline V gene are SGHTA and FQGTGA. The CDR3 loop spans 14 amino acids. With 2 bases clipped from V and 6 bases from J, the junction kept 3 bases outside the gene matches.

This clonotype was observed many times. The chain links TRBV20-1 to TRBJ1-6, with D tentatively TRBD1 (6 bases). V lost 6 bases and J lost 6, with 15 bases in between. This CDR3 is built from 14 residues. Germline-derived CDR1 and CDR2 are DFQATT and SNEGSKA (reference sequence). The CDR3 nucleotides are TGCAGTGCCCAACCCCGGGACATTAATTCACCCCTCCACTTT. Protein product: CSAQPRDINSPLHF.

This clonotype has a count of ten or more. The chain combines TRBV7-2 with TRBJ2-2, with TRBD1 identical over 8 bases. This CDR3 has 16 residues. Germline V gene data show CDR1 as SGHTA and CDR2 as FQGNSA. V was pared by 4 bases and J by 2 bases, with 6 bases of the junction left unmatched. Here the CDR3 DNA reads TGTGCCAGCAGCTCCCGCCCAGGGGGCAACACCGGGGAGCTGTTTTTT. This encodes CASSSRPGGNTGELFF.

The rearrangement joins TRBV11-3 to TRBJ2-1; maybe TRBD2 (5 bases). Between the trimmed V and J ends, which lost 0 bases and 15 bases, there was a span of 15 bases. Germline V gene lookup returns CDR1 SGHNT and CDR2 YENEEA. The CDR3 is 13 amino acids. CDR3 amino acids: CASSLEGPGLRFF. CDR3 nucleotide sequence: TGTGCCAGCAGCTTAGAAGGTCCGGGATTAAGGTTCTTC. Looking up the rest from reference TRBV11-3 and TRBJ2-1 gives the full variable domain: EAGVVQSPRYKIIEKKQPVAFWCNPISGHNTLYWYLQNLGQGPELLIRYENEEAVDDSQLPKDRFSAERLKGVDSTLKIQPAELGDSAVYLCASSLEGPGLRFFGPGTRLTVL.

This clonotype showed up many times. The gene calls are TRBV7-2 and TRBJ2-1; 8 bases are a match to TRBD2. Trimming removed 3 bases from V and 3 bases from J; junction bases left unmatched: 4. CDR1 SGHTA and CDR2 FQGNSA come from the germline V gene. The CDR3 sequence is 15 residues long. The CDR3 reads CASSFSGGSYNEQFF. CDR3 coding DNA: TGTGCCAGCAGCTTTTCGGGAGGGAGCTACAATGAGCAGTTCTTC.

The chain joins TRBV19 to TRBJ2-7; TRBD1 aligns across 8 bases. CDR1 is LNHDA and CDR2 is SQIVND in the germline V gene (reference sequence). The V segment lost 3 bases and the J segment 6 bases; nucleotides outside the gene matches: 7. This CDR3 is built from 14 residues. The CDR3 is CASSMVQGATEQYF. The CDR3 DNA reads as TGTGCCAGTAGTATGGTCCAGGGGGCGACCGAGCAGTACTTC.